This is a list of T cell receptor beta chains from one sample in a study of healthy donors' naive CD4 and CD8 T cells. TCRdb analysed the reads with MiXCR anew, one entry per CDR3 protein. Among about 180,000 distinct CDR3 sequences, about 70% were seen once, and the ten largest hold roughly 2.3%. Sequencing was done on a sample of naive CD4+ and CD8+ T cells sorted from blood, pooled from several donors. The receptors here all came from a pool of human donors in good health; the sample pools cells from several healthy donors. CDR3s include the opening cysteine and the closing phenylalanine or tryptophan. D genes are given only for firm matches. Some rows have no size entry. The others give once, few or many, or a class for an expanded clone.

d_gene: TRBD1; abundance: NA; v_gene: TRBV6-1; j_gene: TRBJ2-7; CDR3aa: CASSDTGASYEQYF; CDR3nt: TGTGCCAGCAGTGATACAGGGGCCTCCTACGAGCAGTACTTC
d_gene: NA; abundance: few; v_gene: TRBV29-1; j_gene: TRBJ2-7; CDR3aa: CSALIGGNEQYF; CDR3nt: TGCAGCGCCCTGATCGGGGGTAACGAGCAGTACTTC
d_gene: NA; abundance: NA; v_gene: TRBV19; j_gene: TRBJ2-1; CDR3aa: CASGRESSYNEQFF; CDR3nt: TGTGCCAGTGGTCGGGAGAGCTCCTACAATGAGCAGTTCTTC
d_gene: NA; abundance: NA; v_gene: TRBV6-2/TRBV6-3; j_gene: TRBJ1-1; CDR3aa: CASRIGGITEAFF; CDR3nt: TGTGCCAGCAGGATTGGGGGAATCACTGAAGCTTTCTTT
d_gene: TRBD2; abundance: NA; v_gene: TRBV20-1; j_gene: TRBJ2-2; CDR3aa: CSAPTSGRMVGKLFF; CDR3nt: TGCAGTGCTCCTACTAGCGGGAGAATGGTCGGGAAGCTGTTTTTT
d_gene: TRBD2; abundance: NA; v_gene: TRBV20-1; j_gene: TRBJ2-1; CDR3aa: CSAHAGTSGYNEQFF; CDR3nt: TGCAGTGCTCATGCCGGGACTAGCGGATACAATGAGCAGTTCTTC
d_gene: NA; abundance: NA; v_gene: TRBV15; j_gene: TRBJ2-2; CDR3aa: CATSTRLETGELFF; CDR3nt: TGTGCCACCAGCACCAGACTTGAGACCGGGGAGCTGTTTTTT
d_gene: TRBD1; abundance: NA; v_gene: TRBV2; j_gene: TRBJ2-4; CDR3aa: CASTADRSIQYF; CDR3nt: TGTGCCAGCACCGCGGACAGGTCCATTCAGTACTTC
d_gene: NA; abundance: NA; v_gene: TRBV20-1; j_gene: TRBJ2-5; CDR3aa: CSARDVYQETQYF; CDR3nt: TGCAGTGCTAGGGACGTGTACCAAGAGACCCAGTACTTC
d_gene: NA; abundance: NA; v_gene: TRBV29-1; j_gene: TRBJ1-2; CDR3aa: CSVVSGVGYGYTF; CDR3nt: TGCAGCGTTGTGTCGGGGGTTGGCTATGGCTACACCTTC
d_gene: TRBD2; abundance: NA; v_gene: TRBV27; j_gene: TRBJ2-1; CDR3aa: CASSPGLAAYNEQFF; CDR3nt: TGTGCCAGCAGTCCTGGACTAGCGGCCTACAATGAGCAGTTCTTC
d_gene: NA; abundance: once; v_gene: TRBV15; j_gene: TRBJ2-1; CDR3aa: CATSRSGIGDNEQFF; CDR3nt: TGTGCCACCAGCAGATCAGGGATTGGAGACAATGAGCAGTTCTTC
d_gene: TRBD1; abundance: NA; v_gene: TRBV7-8; j_gene: TRBJ1-6; CDR3aa: CASSLGQGSSPLHF; CDR3nt: TGTGCCAGCAGCCTGGGACAGGGCTCTTCACCCCTCCACTTT
d_gene: TRBD1; abundance: NA; v_gene: TRBV29-1; j_gene: TRBJ2-4; CDR3aa: CSVGDRERIQYF; CDR3nt: TGCAGCGTTGGGGACAGGGAACGCATTCAGTACTTC
d_gene: NA; abundance: NA; v_gene: TRBV29-1; j_gene: TRBJ1-1; CDR3aa: CSVEWNLNTEAFF; CDR3nt: TGCAGCGTTGAGTGGAACCTGAACACTGAAGCTTTCTTT
d_gene: TRBD1; abundance: few; v_gene: TRBV11-2; j_gene: TRBJ2-7; CDR3aa: CASSLVGQGTHEQYF; CDR3nt: TGTGCCAGCAGCTTAGTAGGACAGGGAACTCACGAGCAGTACTTC
d_gene: NA; abundance: NA; v_gene: TRBV29-1; j_gene: TRBJ1-1; CDR3aa: CSVEDGLGVEAFF; CDR3nt: TGCAGCGTTGAAGATGGGTTAGGGGTGGAAGCTTTCTTT
d_gene: NA; abundance: NA; v_gene: TRBV12-3/TRBV12-4; j_gene: TRBJ2-7; CDR3aa: CASSSPRDTRGEQYF; CDR3nt: TGTGCCAGCAGTTCCCCCAGGGACACAAGGGGCGAGCAGTACTTC
d_gene: NA; abundance: few; v_gene: TRBV6-5; j_gene: TRBJ1-2; CDR3aa: CASRNSRAPYGYTF; CDR3nt: TGTGCCAGCAGAAACAGCCGCGCCCCTTATGGCTACACCTTC
d_gene: NA; abundance: NA; v_gene: TRBV29-1; j_gene: TRBJ2-2; CDR3aa: CSVVHTNTGELFF; CDR3nt: TGCAGCGTTGTACATACGAACACCGGGGAGCTGTTTTTT
d_gene: NA; abundance: once; v_gene: TRBV29-1; j_gene: TRBJ1-2; CDR3aa: CSVDGTVRDGYTF; CDR3nt: TGCAGCGTTGATGGGACCGTAAGGGATGGCTACACCTTC
d_gene: NA; abundance: NA; v_gene: TRBV29-1; j_gene: TRBJ2-3; CDR3aa: CSVGEGTDTQYF; CDR3nt: TGCAGCGTTGGTGAGGGCACAGATACGCAGTATTTT
d_gene: NA; abundance: NA; v_gene: TRBV4-3; j_gene: TRBJ2-7; CDR3aa: CASSQGSFSGQIYEQYF; CDR3nt: TGCGCCAGCAGCCAAGGTTCCTTTTCCGGGCAAATTTACGAGCAGTACTTC
d_gene: NA; abundance: few; v_gene: TRBV29-1; j_gene: TRBJ2-1; CDR3aa: CSVLGLNEQFF; CDR3nt: TGTAGCGTTTTGGGACTGAATGAGCAGTTCTTC
d_gene: NA; abundance: NA; v_gene: TRBV5-5; j_gene: TRBJ1-2; CDR3aa: CASSLEQGDYGYTF; CDR3nt: TGTGCCAGCAGCTTGGAGCAGGGCGACTATGGCTACACCTTC
d_gene: TRBD2; abundance: NA; v_gene: TRBV18; j_gene: TRBJ2-2; CDR3aa: CASSPTTGGPDGELFF; CDR3nt: TGTGCCAGCTCACCAACGACGGGAGGGCCGGACGGGGAGCTGTTTTTT
d_gene: NA; abundance: once; v_gene: TRBV29-1; j_gene: TRBJ2-1; CDR3aa: CSATGTEQFF; CDR3nt: TGCAGCGCTACAGGGACTGAGCAGTTCTTC
d_gene: TRBD1; abundance: NA; v_gene: TRBV5-4; j_gene: TRBJ2-3; CDR3aa: CASSLAGGRPDTQYF; CDR3nt: TGTGCCAGCAGCTTGGCAGGGGGACGCCCAGATACGCAGTATTTT
d_gene: NA; abundance: few; v_gene: TRBV29-1; j_gene: TRBJ2-5; CDR3aa: CSVEPGTGSQYF; CDR3nt: TGCAGCGTTGAACCCGGGACTGGTTCCCAGTACTTC
d_gene: TRBD1; abundance: NA; v_gene: TRBV20-1; j_gene: TRBJ1-5; CDR3aa: CSASLIGQGDQPQHF; CDR3nt: TGCAGTGCTTCGCTCATAGGACAGGGGGATCAGCCCCAGCATTTT
d_gene: NA; abundance: NA; v_gene: TRBV7-2; j_gene: TRBJ1-1; CDR3aa: CASSLTSNTEAFF; CDR3nt: TGTGCCAGCAGCTTAACGTCCAACACTGAAGCTTTCTTT
d_gene: TRBD1; abundance: few; v_gene: TRBV30; j_gene: TRBJ1-1; CDR3aa: CAWGQELNTEAFF; CDR3nt: TGTGCCTGGGGACAGGAACTGAACACTGAAGCTTTCTTT
d_gene: TRBD1; abundance: NA; v_gene: TRBV29-1; j_gene: TRBJ2-7; CDR3aa: CSVVERTGVYEQYF; CDR3nt: TGCAGCGTTGTGGAGCGGACAGGGGTCTACGAGCAGTACTTC
d_gene: NA; abundance: NA; v_gene: TRBV29-1; j_gene: TRBJ1-2; CDR3aa: CSGVRVAGVGGYTF; CDR3nt: TGCAGCGGCGTCCGGGTGGCAGGGGTAGGCGGCTACACCTTC
d_gene: NA; abundance: NA; v_gene: TRBV24-1; j_gene: TRBJ2-1; CDR3aa: CATSEDSSYNEQFF; CDR3nt: TGTGCCACCAGTGAAGACAGCTCCTACAATGAGCAGTTCTTC
d_gene: TRBD1; abundance: NA; v_gene: TRBV27; j_gene: TRBJ2-1; CDR3aa: CASSPGQGHEQFF; CDR3nt: TGTGCCAGCAGTCCAGGACAGGGACATGAGCAGTTCTTC
d_gene: NA; abundance: NA; v_gene: TRBV7-9; j_gene: TRBJ2-5; CDR3aa: CASSFPGGETQYF; CDR3nt: TGTGCCAGCAGCTTTCCGGGCGGGGAGACCCAGTACTTC
d_gene: NA; abundance: NA; v_gene: TRBV30; j_gene: TRBJ2-7; CDR3aa: CAWSVDSLSYEQYF; CDR3nt: TGTGCCTGGAGTGTTGACAGCCTCTCCTACGAGCAGTACTTC
d_gene: TRBD2; abundance: NA; v_gene: TRBV6-6; j_gene: TRBJ2-4; CDR3aa: CASSYPEREGDIQYF; CDR3nt: TGTGCCAGCAGTTACCCGGAGCGGGAAGGGGACATTCAGTACTTC
d_gene: TRBD1; abundance: NA; v_gene: TRBV19; j_gene: TRBJ2-1; CDR3aa: CASSTDRGGNEQFF; CDR3nt: TGTGCCAGTAGTACGGACAGGGGTGGCAATGAGCAGTTCTTC
d_gene: NA; abundance: NA; v_gene: TRBV13; j_gene: TRBJ2-1; CDR3aa: CASSLQGPLDYNEQFF; CDR3nt: TGTGCCAGCAGCTTACAGGGCCCGCTAGATTACAATGAGCAGTTCTTC
d_gene: NA; abundance: NA; v_gene: TRBV29-1; j_gene: TRBJ2-7; CDR3aa: CSATVEGPYEQYF; CDR3nt: TGCAGCGCCACAGTGGAGGGTCCCTACGAGCAGTACTTC
d_gene: TRBD1; abundance: NA; v_gene: TRBV6-5; j_gene: TRBJ1-6; CDR3aa: CASGDRVGSPLHF; CDR3nt: TGTGCCAGCGGGGACAGGGTCGGGTCACCCCTCCACTTT
d_gene: TRBD2; abundance: NA; v_gene: TRBV5-1; j_gene: TRBJ2-1; CDR3aa: CASSLPSSGTYNEQFF; CDR3nt: TGCGCCAGCAGCCTTCCCTCTAGCGGGACGTACAATGAGCAGTTCTTC
d_gene: NA; abundance: NA; v_gene: TRBV12-3/TRBV12-4; j_gene: TRBJ2-7; CDR3aa: CASASRGSYEQYF; CDR3nt: TGTGCCAGCGCTTCAAGGGGTTCCTACGAGCAGTACTTC
d_gene: NA; abundance: NA; v_gene: TRBV15; j_gene: TRBJ1-5; CDR3aa: CATSAVLTSYSNQPQHF; CDR3nt: TGTGCCACCAGCGCCGTCTTAACCTCCTATAGCAATCAGCCCCAGCATTTT